The following is a T cell receptor beta chain sequence with its context. The sample originates from a study of T cells expressing NK-cell markers. For each CDR3 protein, TCRdb gives one entry from its re-call of the 5' RACE reads, without DNA. The repertoire table contains 350,000 to 400,000 distinct CDR3 sequences. This CDR3 comprises 15 residues. Sequencing was performed on blood T cells: a sorted CD56 or NKG2C T cell subset, CD4+ or CD8+ T cells, or bulk PBMC T cells (not recorded which). The receptor's source is a woman aged 45-60 years in good health. This rearrangement joins TRBV12-3 or TRBV12-4 to TRBJ2-1; the TCRdb call, TRBD1, lacks DNA for checking. The CDR3 is CASSPKGQVDNEQFF.